This TCR beta chain derives from a study of T cells after posttransplantation cyclophosphamide. The study's findings and limits: Donor-recipient repertoire similarity was low at 1-2 months, rising over year one. TRB clonality was highly associated with recipient CMV seropositivity and reactivation. Blood and skin or GI T cell repertoires showed limited TRB overlap.

Profiling relied on immunoSEQ multiplex PCR, and the TCRdb table lists in-frame clones only, not all of them. This sample has about 25,000 clones, each found more than once. CDR3 length: 15 residues. V was shortened by 0 bases and J by 7 bases, with 13 bases between the two germline ends. Germline CDR1 is ENHRY and CDR2 is SYGVKD. This clone was seen at least ten times. The antigen is unknown. This chain uses TRBV10-3 with TRBJ1-5; TRBD1 is a possible D gene (5 bases). The clonotype comes from a middle-aged man in good health, CMV-negative, and a related stem cell transplant donor. Sequenced: PBMCs. The CDR3 DNA sequence: TGTGCCATCAGTGAGTCGGGGGAGGCGAGCCAGCCCCAGCATTTT. Translating gives CAISESGEASQPQHF.